Below, 20 T cell receptor beta chains from the same sample are listed, as sequenced in a study of blood T cell repertoires in COVID-19. Assay used: immunoSEQ multiplex PCR; TCRdb lists only in-frame clones, some missing. The table has roughly 85,000 clones, roughly 90% seen once. The sample comprised peripheral blood. These receptors were obtained from a man in his fifties with active or convalescent COVID-19.

The chain links TRBV13 to TRBJ1-6, with D perhaps TRBD1 (6 bases). CDR1 PRHDT and CDR2 FYEKMQ come from the germline V gene (reference sequence). The CDR3 consists of 13 residues. The V gene lost 5 bases and the J gene lost 10 bases, with 12 bases spanning the gap. The CDR3 reads CASSQGFESPLHF. The DNA of the CDR3 is TGTGCCAGCAGCCAGGGGTTTGAGTCACCCCTCCACTTT.

This clone was detected once. The chain uses TRBV19 and TRBJ2-4, with 11 bases identical to TRBD2. The germline V gene encodes CDR1 LNHDA and CDR2 SQIVND (reference sequence). The CDR3 runs to 14 residues. The trim removed 7 bases at V and 5 bases at J, leaving 4 bases unmatched. CDR3 residues: CASTTGLAENIQYF. CDR3 in DNA: TGTGCCAGTACCACGGGACTAGCGGAAAACATTCAGTACTTC.

In this sample, this clone turned up a few times. Other DNA sequences in the sample encode the same CDR3. The V and J genes are TRBV5-1 and TRBJ2-6; the D gene is possibly TRBD1 (6 bases). V gave up 1 base and J gave up 4 bases, with 9 bases separating them. CDR1 and CDR2 (germline): SGHRS, YFSETQ. The CDR3 is made up of 15 amino acids. The CDR3, as DNA: TGCGCCAGCAGCTTGACAGGGTTGGGGGCCAACGTCCTGACTTTC. It specifies CASSLTGLGANVLTF.

The CDR3 bases are TGCAGCGGAACACAGGGCCGAGGCACAGATACGCAGTATTTT. It encodes CSGTQGRGTDTQYF. This chain links TRBV29-1 with TRBJ2-3; maybe TRBD1 (6 bases). V was pared by 7 bases and J by 1 base, with 15 bases between. In germline, CDR1 is SQVTM, CDR2 ANQGSEA. The CDR3 spans 14 residues.

The V call is TRBV7-9, the J call TRBJ2-4, with a possible D match to TRBD2 (6 bases). Germline assignment: CDR1 SEHNR and CDR2 FQNEAQ (reference sequence). V shed 5 bases and J shed 14 bases, with 16 bases lying between them. This CDR3 contains 12 residues. CDR3 loop: CASSPTLGGEYF. The CDR3 bases are TGTGCCAGCAGCCCAACCTTGGGAGGCGAGTACTTC.

The sample holds one count of this clone. The J gene is TRBJ2-1, the V gene TRBV6-5; the D is unclear. The germline V gene has CDR1 MNHEY and CDR2 SVGAGI. CDR3 length: 11 residues. Trimming stripped 9 bases from V and 7 bases from J, with 10 bases between. The CDR3 DNA reads TGTGCCAGTCTCAACTTTAATGAGCAGTTCTTC. Translated, it gives CASLNFNEQFF.

The V call is TRBV15, the J call TRBJ1-3; TRBD1 matches 10 bases. Germline-derived CDR1 and CDR2 are LNHNV and YYDKDF (reference sequence). V lost 1 base, J lost 8 bases, and 8 bases stayed unmatched. The CDR3 contains 16 residues. The CDR3 spells CATSRVGDRGRDTIYF. CDR3 coding DNA: TGTGCCACCAGCAGAGTTGGAGACAGGGGGCGAGACACCATATATTTT.

This chain connects TRBV2 to TRBJ1-1; D remains ambiguous. Germline V gene data show CDR1 as SNHLY and CDR2 as FYNNEI. V lost 2 bases and J 1 base, leaving 17 bases between the germline ends. The CDR3 is made up of 17 amino acids. For the CDR3, the DNA is TGTGCCAGCAGTGAAAAACAGATAAGTACGACGAACACTGAAGCTTTCTTT. It translates to CASSEKQISTTNTEAFF.

This clone was counted once. The rearrangement uses TRBV4-1 and TRBJ1-5; 9 bases fit TRBD1. V dropped 7 bases and J dropped 7; count of bases not matched to a gene: 8. Per the germline V gene, CDR1 is MGHRA and CDR2 is YSYEKL. The CDR3 is 14 amino acids. The CDR3: CASTADRGDQPQHF. For the CDR3, the DNA is TGCGCCAGCACTGCGGACAGGGGCGACCAGCCCCAGCATTTT.

Details on this clone: This could be a read error, since a much larger clone is one nucleotide away. The sample contains more than one DNA sequence encoding this CDR3. V and J are TRBV19 and TRBJ2-2; TRBD2 matches at 7 bases. Losses at the gene ends were 5 bases for V and 7 bases for J; bases not matched to a gene: 1. Germline V lookup: CDR1 LNHDA, CDR2 SQIVND (reference sequence). CDR3 length: 12 amino acids. CDR3 bases: TGTGCCAGTAGTGCGGGGGACGGGGAGCTGTTTTTT. Its translation: CASSAGDGELFF.

The V gene is TRBV27, the J gene TRBJ2-7; D unclear. Germline CDR1 and CDR2: MNHEY and SMNVEV (reference sequence). The CDR3 extends over 16 amino acids. V shed 0 bases and J shed 0 bases, with 12 bases lying between them. The CDR3 coding sequence is TGTGCCAGCAGTTTATCATTAGCAGACGGCTCCTACGAGCAGTACTTC. Translated: CASSLSLADGSYEQYF.

This clone was observed once. This chain joins TRBV27 and TRBJ2-1; TRBD1 might be the D (6 bases). The CDR3 contains 16 residues. Deletions cut 5 bases from V and 8 bases from J, with 22 bases between. Germline V gene lookup returns CDR1 MNHEY and CDR2 SMNVEV (reference sequence). Here the CDR3 reads CASSKRSRQAGDEQFF. CDR3 sequence (DNA): TGTGCCAGCAGTAAAAGAAGTCGACAGGCCGGGGATGAGCAGTTCTTC.

This chain uses TRBV5-1 with TRBJ2-1; 7 bases align to TRBD1. CDR1 and CDR2 (germline): SGHRS, YFSETQ. The CDR3 consists of 13 residues. Trimming took 4 bases from V and 4 from J; bases not matched to a gene: 2. CDR3 sequence reads: CASSRGQYNEQFF. CDR3 DNA sequence: TGCGCCAGCAGCAGGGGGCAATACAATGAGCAGTTCTTC.

The V gene is TRBV15, the J gene TRBJ2-1; 9 bases align to TRBD2. CDR3 size: 16 residues. V lost 0 bases and J lost 7; bases outside the gene matches: 7. Germline assignment: CDR1 LNHNV and CDR2 YYDKDF (reference sequence). The CDR3: CATSRDGLAGKNEQFF. CDR3 bases: TGTGCCACCAGCAGAGATGGGCTAGCGGGAAAAAATGAGCAGTTCTTC.

The gene calls are TRBV7-9 and TRBJ1-2, with TRBD1 matching over 12 bases. Germline V gene lookup returns CDR1 SEHNR and CDR2 FQNEAQ (reference sequence). Trimming at V came to 3 bases and at J to 7 bases, leaving 12 bases not matched to a gene. The CDR3 covers 17 residues. The CDR3 DNA sequence: TGTGCCAGCAGCTTCTCGGCAGGGACAGGGGGCCAGGTTGGCTACACCTTC. Translation: CASSFSAGTGGQVGYTF. Filled out from reference TRBV7-9 and TRBJ1-2, the complete variable domain reads DTGVSQNPRHKITKRGQNVTFRCDPISEHNRLYWYRQTLGQGPEFLTYFQNEAQLEKSRLLSDRFSAERPKGSFSTLEIQRTEQGDSAMYLCASSFSAGTGGQVGYTFGSGTRLTVV.

CDR3 region: CASRTGGTSVGQPQHF. DNA of the CDR3: TGTGCCAGCAGGACAGGGGGTACTTCAGTGGGTCAGCCCCAGCATTTT. The rearrangement joins TRBV2 to TRBJ1-5, with 9 bases fitting TRBD1. The CDR3 covers 16 residues. The trim removed 6 bases at V and 6 bases at J, leaving 12 bases unmatched. The germline V gene has CDR1 SNHLY and CDR2 FYNNEI.

In regard to this clone: Other DNA variants within this sample encode the same CDR3. The chain is built from TRBV7-2 and TRBJ2-5; D uncertain. Germline V gives CDR1 SGHTA, CDR2 FQGNSA. V was clipped by 0 bases and J by 5 bases, with 4 bases between them. The CDR3 runs to 12 residues. In DNA form, the CDR3 reads TGTGCCAGCAGCTTAGCGCGGGAGACCCAGTACTTC. Encoded protein: CASSLARETQYF.

The rearrangement uses TRBV19 and TRBJ1-5; 7 positions match TRBD1. With V trimmed by 4 bases and J by 7 bases, 7 bases remained unmatched. The CDR3 is 14 amino acids. The germline V gene encodes CDR1 LNHDA and CDR2 SQIVND (reference sequence). As DNA, the CDR3 is TGTGCCAGTAGTAAAACAGGGGTGGGACAGCCCCAGCATTTT. Translating it yields CASSKTGVGQPQHF.

The chain joins TRBV24-1 to TRBJ2-1; TRBD2 matches at 8 bases. CDR1 is KGHDR and CDR2 is SFDVKD in the germline V gene. With V trimmed by 8 bases and J by 2 bases, 1 base remained unmatched. CDR3 size: 13 residues. The CDR3 reads CATIGGAYNEQFF. The CDR3 coding sequence is TGTGCCACCATCGGGGGGGCCTACAATGAGCAGTTCTTC.

This clone was found a few times. The chain couples TRBV12-5 to TRBJ1-4; TRBD1 might be the D (6 bases). This CDR3 is built from 14 residues. The germline V gene encodes CDR1 LGHNT and CDR2 FRNRAP. V was shortened by 6 bases and J by 8 bases, with 16 bases between the two germline ends. CDR3 in amino acids: CASGETGSFEKLFF. The CDR3 DNA follows: TGTGCTAGTGGGGAGACAGGCTCTTTCGAAAAACTGTTTTTT.